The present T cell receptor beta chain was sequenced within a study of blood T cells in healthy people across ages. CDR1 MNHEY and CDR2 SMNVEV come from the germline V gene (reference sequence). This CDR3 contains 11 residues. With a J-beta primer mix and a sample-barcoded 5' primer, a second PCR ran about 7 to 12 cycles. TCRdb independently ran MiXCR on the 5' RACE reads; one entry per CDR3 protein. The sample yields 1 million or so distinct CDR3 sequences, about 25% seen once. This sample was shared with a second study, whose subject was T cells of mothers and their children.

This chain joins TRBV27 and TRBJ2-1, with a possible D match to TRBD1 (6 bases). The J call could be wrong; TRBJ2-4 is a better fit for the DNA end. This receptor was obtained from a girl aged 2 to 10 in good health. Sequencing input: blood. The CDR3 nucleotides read TGTGCCAGCAGTTATCAGGGGCTTCAGTACTTC. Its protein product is CASSYQGLQYF.